One sample yielded the 31 T cell receptor beta chains listed below, sequenced in a study of T cell responses to AZD1222 COVID-19 vaccine. TCRdb's table, derived via immunoSEQ multiplex PCR, lists solely in-frame clones and lacks some. In the table there are more than 85,000 clones, 91% of which are singletons. Specimen: peripheral blood, collected on day 0 of AZD1222 vaccination. The receptors shown here come from an adult in good health.

Of note for this clone: One end of the junction is discordant with germline, which a read error may explain. The CDR3 DNA reads as TGTGCCTGGGACCTGACAGGGGGCCATTCCCCCCTCCACTTT. Translating it yields CAWDLTGGHSPLHF. The chain couples TRBV30 to TRBJ1-6; 10 bases agree with TRBD1. Germline V gene data show CDR1 as GTSNPN and CDR2 as SVGIG (reference sequence). The CDR3 length is 14 residues.

The rearrangement links TRBV19 to TRBJ1-4; D is unclear. This CDR3 is built from 14 residues. The V gene lost 6 bases and the J gene lost 0 bases, with 8 bases spanning the gap. Germline assignment: CDR1 LNHDA and CDR2 SQIVND (reference sequence). This chain's CDR3 is CASSIFATNEKLFF. The CDR3 DNA reads as TGTGCCAGTAGCATCTTCGCAACTAATGAAAAACTGTTTTTT.

This clone was detected only once. The V and J genes are TRBV5-6 and TRBJ1-6; D not certain. Trimming removed 1 base at V and 11 bases at J, with 13 bases between. This CDR3 is 14 amino acids long. The germline V gene encodes CDR1 SGHDT and CDR2 YYEEEE. CDR3 coding DNA: TGTGCCAGCAGCTTGTGGCAGGTGCCGGCACCCCTCCACTTT. Protein product: CASSLWQVPAPLHF.

This chain connects TRBV30 to TRBJ1-1; no clear D. Germline loops: CDR1 GTSNPN, CDR2 SVGIG (reference sequence). Trimming pared 3 bases from V and 4 bases from J, leaving 6 bases between. The CDR3 is 11 residues long. The CDR3 loop is CAWSGPTEAFF. The CDR3 bases are TGTGCCTGGAGCGGACCCACTGAAGCTTTCTTT.

V usage is TRBV29-1 and J usage is TRBJ2-1, with a weak D call TRBD2 (6 bases). Between the trimmed V and J ends, which lost 4 bases and 8 bases, there was a span of 18 bases. CDR1 SQVTM and CDR2 ANQGSEA come from the germline V gene. The CDR3 spans 14 residues. This CDR3 is CSVVIRGWFDEQFF. The CDR3 bases are TGCAGCGTTGTAATCCGGGGGTGGTTTGATGAGCAGTTCTTC.

V is TRBV9 and J is TRBJ1-1, with TRBD1 matching over 8 bases. The V gene end was trimmed by 5 bases and the J gene end by 3 bases; junction bases not matched to a gene: 0. This CDR3 spans 12 amino acids. Germline-derived CDR1 and CDR2 are SGDLS and YYNGEE. In nucleotides, the CDR3 is TGTGCCAGCAGACAGGGGGACACTGAAGCTTTCTTT. Its protein is CASRQGDTEAFF.

This clone was seen just once. V gene TRBV7-2 combines with J gene TRBJ1-2; 7 bases match TRBD1. Germline CDR1 reads SGHTA; CDR2 reads FQGNSA. The CDR3 consists of 15 residues. Unmatched junction bases numbered 10, after V lost 7 bases and J lost 2 bases. As DNA, the CDR3 is TGTGCCAGCACCCCGACAGGGAGGGAGAACTATGGCTACACCTTC. This sequence encodes CASTPTGRENYGYTF. The variable domain in full, with the rest retrieved from reference TRBV7-2 and TRBJ1-2, is GAGVSQSPSNKVTEKGKDVELRCDPISGHTALYWYRQSLGQGLEFLIYFQGNSAPDKSGLPSDRFSAERTGGSVSTLTIQRTQQEDSAVYLCASTPTGRENYGYTFGSGTRLTVV.

The J gene is TRBJ2-1, the V gene TRBV6-5, with D unclear. CDR1 is MNHEY and CDR2 is SVGAGI in the germline V gene. V lost 0 bases and J lost 8, with 11 bases in between. There are 14 residues in the CDR3. CDR3 nucleotides: TGTGCCAGCAGTTACTCGGTTAGGAGCTATGAGCAGTTCTTC. This sequence encodes CASSYSVRSYEQFF.

J is TRBJ2-2 and V is TRBV19; D is perhaps TRBD1 or TRBD2 (5 bases each). V was clipped by 1 base and J by 9 bases, with 12 bases between them. Germline CDR1 reads LNHDA; CDR2 reads SQIVND (reference sequence). This CDR3 has 14 residues. CDR3 nucleotides: TGTGCCAGTAGTATAGGGGGGAACTTGCGGGAGCTGTTTTTT. It encodes CASSIGGNLRELFF.

The V call is TRBV4-3, the J call TRBJ1-1; D possibly corresponds to TRBD1 (5 bases). Deletions cut 0 bases from V and 7 bases from J, with 9 bases between. Germline CDR1 is LGHNA and CDR2 is YSLEER. The CDR3 spans 13 residues. The CDR3 DNA follows: TGCGCCAGCAGCCAAGATACGGGGGTTGAAGCTTTCTTT. Its protein product is CASSQDTGVEAFF.

The gene calls are TRBV6-5 and TRBJ1-1; perhaps TRBD1 as D (5 bases). The CDR3 has 15 residues. Trimming left V 5 bases short and J 1 base short, with 14 bases between. Per the germline V gene, CDR1 is MNHEY and CDR2 is SVGAGI. CDR3 nucleotide sequence: TGTGCCAGCAGTCTAGGCGGACACCCGAACACTGAAGCTTTCTTT. Its protein product is CASSLGGHPNTEAFF.

This chain uses TRBV29-1 with TRBJ1-1; D not resolved. The CDR3 spans 14 residues. CDR1 and CDR2 from the germline V gene are SQVTM and ANQGSEA. Trimming took off 3 bases at V and 3 bases at J, with 14 bases between the two ends. Here the CDR3 reads CSVEGRLSDTEAFF. CDR3 DNA sequence: TGCAGCGTTGAGGGCCGCTTGTCTGACACTGAAGCTTTCTTT.

The genes are TRBV4-3 and TRBJ2-5; TRBD2 agrees at 8 bases. The germline gives CDR1 LGHNA, CDR2 YSLEER. V was clipped by 0 bases and J by 2 bases; unmatched bases: 5. The CDR3 sequence is 16 residues long. CDR3: CASSQDLPSGQETQYF. The CDR3 bases are TGCGCCAGCAGCCAAGATCTCCCTAGCGGGCAAGAGACCCAGTACTTC.

Here the CDR3 reads CASSPDRVNEKLFF. Written as DNA, the CDR3 is TGTGCCAGCTCACCGGACAGGGTTAATGAAAAACTGTTTTTT. V is TRBV18 and J is TRBJ1-4, with 8 bases that match TRBD1. V shed 3 bases and J 4 bases; nucleotides not matched to a gene: 1. CDR3 length equals 14 residues. CDR1 KGHSH and CDR2 LQKENI come from the germline V gene. Looking up the rest from reference TRBV18 and TRBJ1-4 gives the full variable domain: NAGVMQNPRHLVRRRGQEARLRCSPMKGHSHVYWYRQLPEEGLKFMVYLQKENIIDESGMPKERFSAEFPKEGPSILRIQQVVRGDSAAYFCASSPDRVNEKLFFGSGTQLSVL.

CDR3 protein: CASSQDPGAGVTYEQYF. The DNA of the CDR3 is TGCGCCAGCAGCCAAGATCCGGGAGCGGGAGTAACCTACGAGCAGTACTTC. The chain carries TRBV4-1 and TRBJ2-7, with 8 positions matching TRBD2. There are 17 residues in the CDR3. Germline CDR1 MGHRA, CDR2 YSYEKL. The V gene end was trimmed by 0 bases and the J gene end by 2 bases; junction bases not matched to a gene: 9.

The gene calls are TRBV6-5 and TRBJ1-1; tentative D call: TRBD1 (5 bases). Germline V CDR1 and CDR2: MNHEY, SVGAGI. This CDR3 has 15 residues. The V and J ends lost 7 bases and 5 bases respectively, with 20 bases between them. Written as DNA, the CDR3 is TGTGCCAGCAAGATCCCAGGGAAGTCTGTTACTGAAGCTTTCTTT. It specifies CASKIPGKSVTEAFF.

V gene TRBV5-4 combines with J gene TRBJ2-2; 10 bases are shared with TRBD1. V lost 4 bases and J lost 5; bases outside the gene matches: 8. Germline CDR1 reads SGHNT; CDR2 reads YYREEE (reference sequence). This CDR3 has 16 amino acids. The CDR3 is CASSRGQGDRTGELFF. The CDR3 nucleotides are TGTGCCAGCAGCCGTGGACAGGGGGACAGGACCGGGGAGCTGTTTTTT.

The gene calls are TRBV24-1 and TRBJ2-3; 14 bases are shared with TRBD2. The CDR3 consists of 16 residues. With V trimmed by 4 bases and J by 4 bases, 3 bases remained unmatched. CDR1 KGHDR and CDR2 SFDVKD come from the germline V gene. CDR3 DNA sequence: TGTGCCACCAGTGACCCGACTAGCGGGGGGGCAGATACGCAGTATTTT. This gives the protein CATSDPTSGGADTQYF.

The chain uses TRBV19 and TRBJ2-5, with D uncertain. The ends were cut back, 9 bases at V and 7 bases at J, with 9 bases in the middle. CDR3 length: 10 residues. Germline V lookup: CDR1 LNHDA, CDR2 SQIVND (reference sequence). DNA for the CDR3: TGTGCCAGCCCGACGCCGACCCAGTACTTC. This gives the protein CASPTPTQYF.

The gene calls are TRBV10-3 and TRBJ1-2; D gene ambiguous. The CDR3 is 14 amino acids. Trimming stripped 0 bases from V and 2 bases from J, with 7 bases between. From germline, CDR1 is ENHRY and CDR2 SYGVKD. The CDR3 protein is CAISESTGNYGYTF. CDR3 coding DNA: TGTGCCATCAGTGAGTCTACCGGGAACTATGGCTACACCTTC.

The chain recombines TRBV7-8 with TRBJ2-1; TRBD1 might be the D (5 bases). Deletions cut 4 bases from V and 3 bases from J, with 22 bases between. CDR1 SGHVS and CDR2 FQNEAQ come from the germline V gene. The CDR3 runs 18 residues. DNA for the CDR3: TGTGCCAGCAGCTCAATGCTCCCCGCGACAGCCCTCTACAATGAGCAGTTCTTC. As protein: CASSSMLPATALYNEQFF.

In its sample, this clone was seen once. This chain links TRBV20-1 with TRBJ2-5, with D hard to call. Germline V gives CDR1 DFQATT, CDR2 SNEGSKA (reference sequence). The CDR3 is 11 amino acids. V shed 6 bases and J shed 5 bases, with 10 bases lying between them. This chain's CDR3 is CSANRVETQYF. The CDR3 DNA is TGCAGTGCCAACCGAGTTGAGACCCAGTACTTC.

This clone turned up a few times. This chain connects TRBV28 to TRBJ1-1, with D perhaps TRBD1 (6 bases). CDR1 is MDHEN, CDR2 SYDVKM, per germline. V was clipped by 6 bases and J by 2 bases, with 16 bases between them. This CDR3 is built from 15 residues. Here the CDR3 reads CASRWVYRDNTEAFF. In DNA form, the CDR3 reads TGTGCCAGCAGGTGGGTATACAGGGACAACACTGAAGCTTTCTTT.

V gene TRBV3-1 (or the pseudogene TRBV3-2) combines with J gene TRBJ1-1; no reliable D call. There are 12 residues in the CDR3. Germline V gives CDR1 LGHDT, CDR2 YNNKEL (reference sequence). V lost 5 bases, J lost 11 bases, and 15 bases lay in between. The CDR3 nucleotides read TGTGCCAGCAGCGCGGGTTGGCCTTGGGCTTTCTTT. Protein product: CASSAGWPWAFF.

The genes are TRBV3-1 (or the pseudogene TRBV3-2) and TRBJ2-1; D is perhaps TRBD2 (6 bases). The germline V gene has CDR1 LGHDT and CDR2 YNNKEL (reference sequence). With 1 base removed from V and 12 bases from J, the gap between germline ends came to 13 bases. CDR3 length: 13 amino acids. The CDR3 coding sequence is TGTGCCAGCAGCCAAGGATTACGAGCGGGGCAGTTCTTC. Translating gives CASSQGLRAGQFF.

The chain is built from TRBV18 and TRBJ1-1; D is undetermined. The CDR3 has 15 amino acids. Trimming stripped 3 bases from V and 1 base from J, with 12 bases between. Looked up from germline, CDR1 is KGHSH and CDR2 is LQKENI. The CDR3 spells CASSPREIANTEAFF. The CDR3 coding sequence is TGTGCCAGCTCACCGAGGGAAATCGCGAACACTGAAGCTTTCTTT.

The chain uses TRBV7-2 and TRBJ1-1; D may be TRBD1 (5 bases). The CDR3 sequence is 16 residues long. CDR1 is SGHTA, CDR2 FQGNSA, per germline. V lost 1 base to trimming and J lost 7 bases, with 19 bases between them. The CDR3 DNA follows: TGTGCCAGCAGCTTAGGGGGACGGGGCAGGTATGGTGAAGCTTTCTTT. Translation gives CASSLGGRGRYGEAFF.

This clone was seen a single time. J is TRBJ2-7 and V is TRBV6-4, with TRBD1 matching 7 bases. The CDR3 is 15 amino acids. Germline values: CDR1 MRHNA, CDR2 SNTAGT. The trim removed 4 bases at V and 0 bases at J, leaving 6 bases unmatched. In DNA, the CDR3 is TGTGCCAGCAGTGCCCAGACAGGGACCTCCTACGAGCAGTACTTC. This sequence encodes CASSAQTGTSYEQYF.

The chain joins TRBV21-1 to TRBJ2-1. TRBV21-1 is an annotated pseudogene. The CDR3 extends over 14 amino acids. This CDR3 reads CASSKWGKTGEQFF. The CDR3 bases are TGTGCCAGCAGCAAATGGGGGAAAACAGGTGAGCAGTTCTTC.

The rearrangement uses TRBV30 and TRBJ1-1; unclear D gene. CDR1 is GTSNPN and CDR2 is SVGIG in the germline V gene (reference sequence). This CDR3 spans 14 amino acids. Between the trimmed V and J ends, which lost 4 bases and 1 base, there was a span of 13 bases. The CDR3 bases are TGTGCCTGGAACGATAACGGGTGGAACACTGAAGCTTTCTTT. This sequence encodes CAWNDNGWNTEAFF. Combining the CDR3 with reference TRBV30 and TRBJ1-1 gives the whole variable domain SQTIHQWPATLVQPVGSPLSLECTVEGTSNPNLYWYRQAAGRGLQLLFYSVGIGQISSEVPQNLSASRPQDRQFILSSKKLLLSDSGFYLCAWNDNGWNTEAFFGQGTRLTVV.

The chain links TRBV6-5 to TRBJ1-6; weak D call: TRBD1 (5 bases). Germline V lookup: CDR1 MNHEY, CDR2 SVGAGI. Trimming pared 2 bases from V and 4 bases from J, leaving 12 bases between. The CDR3 has 16 amino acids. In DNA, the CDR3 is TGTGCCAGCAGTTACGGGGCAGCTCCTTATAATTCACCCCTCCACTTT. As protein: CASSYGAAPYNSPLHF.